This paragraph covers one T cell receptor beta chain sequence. Its antigen is unidentified. Germline V lookup: CDR1 LNHDA, CDR2 SQIVND (reference sequence). The V end was cut by 5 bases, the J end by 1 base, with 12 bases between. CDR3 size: 15 residues. CD45RO/CCR7/CD25/CD127/CD95/CD27 separated CD4+ naive, central memory, regulatory and stem cell-like memory cells by sorting. All of the isolated RNA was reverse transcribed, so expressed TCRB transcripts were sequenced. Data came from immunoSEQ multiplex PCR; TCRdb stores just in-frame clones and leaves some out. The sample includes fewer than 450,000 clones, about 13% of them seen just once. This record comes from a study of beta chain features in type 1 diabetes. Study-wide results and limits: Fewer junction insertions and more nucleotide deletions appeared in type 1 diabetes patients. Amplification by PCR could prefer shorter templates, with the same effect in patients and controls. Naive, central memory and Treg TCRB repertoires appeared more alike in patients than in healthy donors. Type 1 diabetes patients showed a moderate but significant shortening of TCRB CDR3s in all four CD4+ subsets.

This receptor was taken from a woman younger than 35 with type 1 diabetes. Sequenced: naive CD4+ T cells from blood. The genes are TRBV19 and TRBJ1-5, with TRBD1 as a possible D gene (6 bases). The CDR3 loop is CASSQQGYSNQPQHF. The CDR3, as DNA: TGTGCCAGTAGTCAACAGGGATACAGCAATCAGCCCCAGCATTTT.